This T cell receptor (beta chain) was sequenced in a study of molecular identifiers for immune sequencing clone quantification. Points from the study as a whole: Jurkat TCR RNA spiked in from one cell (amid 960,000 or so naive cells) was reportedly detectable.

This CDR3 has 13 residues. Trimming removed 3 bases at V and 0 bases at J, with 4 bases between. Sorting selected naive CD8 T cells with a CD8+CD4-CCR7+CD45RA+ phenotype. TCRdb itself ran the PCR reads through MiXCR, one entry per CDR3 protein. The sample records 62,000 or so distinct CDR3 sequences, over 15% being singletons. This clonotype appeared many times. Its antigen is undetermined. The sample consisted of naive CD8+ T cells from blood, with Jurkat cell RNA spiked in. This sample's subset: FACS-sorted CD8+CD4-CCR7+CD45RA+ naive T cells. This chain joins TRBV12-3 or TRBV12-4 and TRBJ2-3; D call uncertain. The TCR sequence derives from a human donor in good health. Some libraries in this study had Jurkat cell RNA spiked in. As DNA, the CDR3 is TGTGCCAGCAGTTTCGACAGCACAGATACGCAGTATTTT. Its protein is CASSFDSTDTQYF.